This TCR beta chain was identified during a study of blood T cell repertoires in COVID-19. Study-level information: Acute and convalescent COVID-19 specimens originated in the United States, Italy and Spain. From T cells, B-cell-depleted T cells, or PBMCs came the material, which was cDNA or gDNA.

Original processing notes: Amplification of reference gene primers was used by the study to estimate nucleated cell counts. Clones were read by immunoSEQ multiplex PCR, and TCRdb kept only the in-frame ones, dropping some. V, J and clone size reflect that table, while D and trimming were determined from the DNA. The repertoire holds tens of thousands of clones, with roughly 88% as singletons. From germline, CDR1 is SGDLS and CDR2 YYNGEE. The V segment lost 2 bases and the J segment 6 bases; nucleotides outside the gene matches: 7. The CDR3 contains 14 residues. Input material: peripheral blood. This clonotype originated in a woman older than 75 with active or convalescent COVID-19. The chain recombines TRBV9 with TRBJ2-7; 8 bases are a match to TRBD1. The CDR3 region is CASSVKAGGVEQYF. CDR3 DNA sequence: TGTGCCAGCAGCGTTAAAGCAGGGGGCGTCGAGCAGTACTTC. Using reference TRBV9 and TRBJ2-7 for the parts outside the CDR3, the full variable domain is DSGVTQTPKHLITATGQRVTLRCSPRSGDLSVYWYQQSLDQGLQFLIQYYNGEERAKGNILERFSAQQFPDLHSELNLSSLELGDSALYFCASSVKAGGVEQYFGPGTRLTVT.